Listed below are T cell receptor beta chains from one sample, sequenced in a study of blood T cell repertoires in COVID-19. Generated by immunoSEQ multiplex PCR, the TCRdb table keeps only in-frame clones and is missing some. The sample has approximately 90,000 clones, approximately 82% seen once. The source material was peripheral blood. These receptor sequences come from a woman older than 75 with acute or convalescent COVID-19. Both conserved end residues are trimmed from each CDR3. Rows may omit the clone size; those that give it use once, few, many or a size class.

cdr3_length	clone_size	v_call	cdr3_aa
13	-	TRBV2	ASDRGTGGGTEAF
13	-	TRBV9	ASSVEERRDTEAF
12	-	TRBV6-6	ASSSGTVVSEQY
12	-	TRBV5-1	ASSLDGGANGYT
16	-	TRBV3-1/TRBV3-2	ASSPQLGGSLQYTEAF
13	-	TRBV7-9	ASSLATGNTDTQY
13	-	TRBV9	ASSAGGGNQETQY
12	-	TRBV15	ATSTGTGVDGYT
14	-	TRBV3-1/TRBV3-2	ASSQGGSRGNQPQH
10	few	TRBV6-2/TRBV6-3	ASSYWAGQQY
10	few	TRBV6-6	ASSPGGVSAF
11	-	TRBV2	ASSGGAVGELF
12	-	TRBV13	ASSRRQGYTEAF
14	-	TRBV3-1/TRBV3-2	ASSQTGQGGQETQY
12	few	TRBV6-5	ASRGQGINQPQH
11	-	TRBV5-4	ASSLEGTGRLF
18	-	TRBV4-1	ASSQESPRQGALGRGGYT
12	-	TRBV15	ATSRGGQGEKLF
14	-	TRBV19	ASSMTHRGRGETQY
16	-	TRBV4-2	ASSQSHRGSGVSTEAF
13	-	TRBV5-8	ASSFPGAGANVLT
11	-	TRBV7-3	ASSSRTSGPQF
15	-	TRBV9	ASSENLGGAFNSPLH
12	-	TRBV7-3	ASSPGTGANVLT
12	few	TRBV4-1	ASSQDAGTGELF
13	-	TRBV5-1	ASSSTTSGWVGQF